This TCR beta chain stems from a study of blood T cell repertoires in COVID-19. In the original processing: How many nucleated cells were present was estimated from reference gene primer amplification. Sequencing was performed with immunoSEQ multiplex PCR; in TCRdb, only in-frame clones are kept and a portion is missing. D and trimming were read from the DNA, whereas the V and J calls and clone size are those reported in that table. The repertoire holds more than 300,000 clones, with 85% to 90% as singletons. The CDR3 extends over 14 amino acids. Germline V gives CDR1 LNHDA, CDR2 SQIVND (reference sequence). The V and J ends lost 2 bases and 8 bases respectively, with 14 bases between them.

The source material was PBMCs or T cells enriched from blood (not recorded which). This clonotype originated in a man between 25 and 39 years old who had recovered from COVID-19. The chain has TRBV19 and TRBJ2-3; possibly TRBD2 for D (6 bases). For the CDR3, the DNA is TGTGCCAGTAGTATAAGAAGGATCGGGGGTACGCAGTATTTT. Its translation is CASSIRRIGGTQYF.